Listed below are T cell receptor beta chains from one sample, sequenced in a study of T cell responses to AZD1222 COVID-19 vaccine. TCRdb's table, derived via immunoSEQ multiplex PCR, lists solely in-frame clones and lacks some. The sample holds roughly 66,000 clones, 65% to 85% seen once. The sample was peripheral blood, taken on day 0 of AZD1222 vaccination. All receptors come from an adult in good health. The CDR3 runs from the conserved cysteine through the conserved F or W. Each record gives: V gene, J gene, clone size, D gene, CDR3 protein, CDR3 DNA. The D gene is left open where the match is weak. Not all rows give a size; the values are once, few, many and, for expanded clones, a class.

>TRBV28|TRBJ1-5|NA|NA
CASTSGGGPYQPQHF
TGTGCCAGCACCTCGGGCGGGGGCCCGTATCAGCCCCAGCATTTT
>TRBV10-1|TRBJ2-1|NA|NA
CASSESLQGSRNEQFF
TGCGCCAGCAGTGAGAGCTTACAGGGCTCACGTAATGAGCAGTTCTTC
>TRBV24-1|TRBJ2-7|once|NA
CATSDGTSYEQYF
TGTGCCACCAGTGATGGGACTTCCTACGAGCAGTACTTC
>TRBV11-3|TRBJ2-5|NA|TRBD1
CASSSDPGQGVTQYF
TGTGCCAGCAGCTCGGACCCGGGACAGGGGGTGACCCAGTACTTC
>TRBV19|TRBJ2-7|NA|NA
CASMPLTGEGEQYF
TGTGCCAGTATGCCCCTCACAGGGGAGGGCGAGCAGTACTTC
>TRBV4-3|TRBJ1-4|NA|NA
CASSWSGRDNEKLFF
TGCGCCAGCAGCTGGTCGGGCAGGGATAATGAAAAACTGTTTTTT
>TRBV25-1|TRBJ1-4|NA|NA
CAILNSLNFIFGEKLFF
TGTGCCATCCTGAATAGCCTTAATTTTATTTTTGGTGAAAAACTGTTTTTT
>TRBV3-1/TRBV3-2|TRBJ2-3|once|NA
CASSPYTNGYF
TGTGCCAGCAGCCCCTACACCAACGGGTATTTT
>TRBV6-6|TRBJ2-5|NA|TRBD1
CASSWGQGKTQYF
TGTGCCAGCAGTTGGGGACAGGGAAAGACCCAGTACTTC
>TRBV9|TRBJ1-3|NA|NA
CASSDEGDSGNTIYF
TGTGCCAGCAGCGACGAAGGGGACTCTGGAAACACCATATATTTT
>TRBV15|TRBJ1-3|NA|NA
CATSRDRGPSGNTIYF
TGTGCCACCAGCAGAGACCGGGGGCCCTCTGGAAACACCATATATTTT
>TRBV27|TRBJ1-5|NA|TRBD1
CASSSKGQLNQPQHF
TGTGCCAGCAGTTCAAAGGGACAGCTAAATCAGCCCCAGCATTTT
>TRBV6-5|TRBJ2-7|NA|NA
CASIRAGTSSYEQYF
TGTGCCAGCATTAGGGCGGGGACCAGCTCCTACGAGCAGTACTTC
>TRBV2|TRBJ1-4|NA|NA
CASTPGGALEKLFF
TGTGCCAGCACCCCCGGGGGGGCCCTTGAAAAACTGTTTTTT